This T cell receptor (beta chain) was sequenced during a study of cytomegalovirus exposure and HLA in healthy donors. With 60 Vbeta and 13 Jbeta primers, the PCR was carried out. Sequencing used immunoSEQ multiplex PCR; TCRdb keeps in-frame clones, though not all of them. The sample includes some 150,000 clones, around 68% of them seen just once. A word on this clone: Its antigen is as yet unknown.

In germline, CDR1 is ENHRY, CDR2 SYGVKD. V lost 0 bases to trimming and J lost 4 bases, with 12 bases between them. The length of the CDR3 is 15 residues. Overall study findings and caveats: When the data were analyzed later, several of the most significant clusters appeared to be linked to common viral pathogens. 87-base-pair reads could not separate some V segments, including TRBV6-2 and TRBV6-3.

The sequenced sample consisted of PBMCs. The chain employs TRBV10-3 and TRBJ1-2; no reliable D call. The clonotype comes from a man aged 25 to 40 in good health and CMV-seronegative. In DNA, the CDR3 is TGTGCCATCAGTGAGTCGACTGGCTCGCCCTATGGCTACACCTTC. It encodes CAISESTGSPYGYTF.